The 18 T cell receptor beta chains listed next were all sequenced from one sample in a study of blood T cell repertoires in COVID-19. Method: immunoSEQ multiplex PCR; TCRdb's copy keeps in-frame clones and lacks some. Here the sample spans a few hundred thousand clones, 80% to 90% being singletons. The sequenced sample was PBMCs or T cells enriched from blood (not recorded which). The receptor set was obtained from a man younger than 40 who had recovered from COVID-19.

Concerning this clone: The junction differs from germline at one of its ends, possibly a read error. This chain links TRBV18 with TRBJ1-6; weak D call: TRBD1 (6 bases). CDR1 KGHSH and CDR2 LQKENI come from the germline V gene. The CDR3 covers 14 residues. CDR3 in DNA: TGTGCCAGCTCCCCACAGGGAGGTAATTCACCCCTCCACTTT. Residues: CASSPQGGNSPLHF. The variable domain in full, with the rest retrieved from reference TRBV18 and TRBJ1-6, is NAGVMQNPRHLVRRRGQEARLRCSPMKGHSHVYWYRQLPEEGLKFMVYLQKENIIDESGMPKERFSAEFPKEGPSILRIQQVVRGDSAAYFCASSPQGGNSPLHFGNGTRLTVT.

V and J are TRBV7-9 and TRBJ2-5, with TRBD1 matching 7 bases. The V gene end was trimmed by 2 bases and the J gene end by 3 bases; junction bases not matched to a gene: 9. The length of the CDR3 is 16 residues. The germline gives CDR1 SEHNR, CDR2 FQNEAQ (reference sequence). CDR3 sequence (DNA): TGTGCCAGCAGCTTAATTGAAAGGGACAGCAAAGAGACCCAGTACTTC. It is translated as CASSLIERDSKETQYF.

About this clone itself: This specimen includes other DNA sequences encoding the same CDR3. The chain links TRBV10-3 to TRBJ1-2, with 8 positions matching TRBD1. This CDR3 comprises 14 residues. With 4 bases clipped from V and 5 bases from J, the junction kept 6 bases outside the gene matches. Per germline, CDR1 ENHRY and CDR2 SYGVKD. The CDR3 loop reads CAISGQGARYGYTF. Here the CDR3 DNA reads TGTGCCATCAGTGGGCAGGGGGCTAGGTATGGCTACACCTTC.

This clone was counted a few times. The rearrangement joins TRBV28 to TRBJ1-2; possibly TRBD1 for D (6 bases). The CDR3 consists of 12 residues. Looked up from germline, CDR1 is MDHEN and CDR2 is SYDVKM. V gave up 5 bases and J gave up 6 bases, with 10 bases separating them. This chain's CDR3 is CASSLQGNGYTF. The CDR3 coding sequence is TGTGCCAGCAGTCTACAGGGAAATGGCTACACCTTC.

This CDR3 is CASSLVRGQPQHF. The DNA for the CDR3 is TGTGCCAGCAGCTTGGTCAGGGGTCAGCCCCAGCATTTT. This chain uses TRBV11-1 with TRBJ1-5; tentatively, D is TRBD1 (6 bases). The CDR3 length is 13 residues. The V gene lost 3 bases and the J gene lost 6 bases, with 9 bases spanning the gap. Per the germline V gene, CDR1 is SGHAT and CDR2 is FQDESV (reference sequence).

The chain recombines TRBV3-1 (or the pseudogene TRBV3-2) with TRBJ2-5, with D possibly TRBD1 on 5 matching bases. V was trimmed by 0 bases and J by 0 bases, leaving 11 bases between them. The CDR3 loop spans 16 amino acids. Germline-derived CDR1 and CDR2 are LGHDT and YNNKEL (reference sequence). The CDR3 spells CASSQEQVAYQETQYF. The CDR3 DNA sequence: TGTGCCAGCAGCCAAGAACAGGTTGCGTACCAAGAGACCCAGTACTTC.

The rearrangement joins TRBV5-4 to TRBJ2-5, with TRBD2 as a possible D gene (7 bases). CDR1 is SGHNT, CDR2 YYREEE, per germline (reference sequence). This CDR3 comprises 16 residues. Trimming pared 4 bases from V and 3 bases from J, leaving 19 bases between. CDR3 sequence reads: CASSTGTGRVEETQYF. The CDR3 DNA sequence: TGTGCCAGCAGCACGGGAACAGGGAGGGTAGAAGAGACCCAGTACTTC. Filled out from reference TRBV5-4 and TRBJ2-5, the complete variable domain reads ETGVTQSPTHLIKTRGQQVTLRCSSQSGHNTVSWYQQALGQGPQFIFQYYREEENGRGNFPPRFSGLQFPNYSSELNVNALELDDSALYLCASSTGTGRVEETQYFGPGTRLLVL.

The chain joins TRBV6-5 to TRBJ1-5, with 8 bases fitting TRBD1. This CDR3 has 14 residues. Losses at the gene ends were 6 bases for V and 6 bases for J; bases not matched to a gene: 7. Germline V gene sequence: CDR1 MNHEY, CDR2 SVGAGI. The CDR3 DNA sequence: TGTGCCAGCAGAAGCCAGGGGGCCGGTCAGCCCCAGCATTTT. As protein: CASRSQGAGQPQHF.

The chain employs TRBV10-3 and TRBJ2-3, with 10 bases fitting TRBD2. Losses at the gene ends were 6 bases for V and 2 bases for J; bases not matched to a gene: 8. Germline V CDR1 and CDR2: ENHRY, SYGVKD. The CDR3 consists of 16 residues. CDR3 in DNA: TGTGCCATCAGGGGGTCTACTAGCGGGGTCACAGATACGCAGTATTTT. Translating it yields CAIRGSTSGVTDTQYF.

This clone was found once. The chain couples TRBV3-1 (or the pseudogene TRBV3-2) to TRBJ2-3; 7 nucleotides match TRBD2. Trimming at V came to 0 bases and at J to 1 base, leaving 4 bases not matched to a gene. The CDR3 totals 16 residues. Germline V gene lookup returns CDR1 LGHDT and CDR2 YNNKEL (reference sequence). The CDR3 DNA reads TGTGCCAGCAGCCAAGAGCGGGGGTTTGGCACAGATACGCAGTATTTT. It yields the protein CASSQERGFGTDTQYF.

This chain uses TRBV7-2 with TRBJ1-3; D not certain. The CDR3 spans 16 residues. V dropped 1 base and J dropped 0 bases, with 10 bases sitting between them. Per the germline V gene, CDR1 is SGHTA and CDR2 is FQGNSA. CDR3 amino acids: CASSLVGSSSGNTIYF. CDR3 bases: TGTGCCAGCAGCTTAGTTGGCTCATCCTCTGGAAACACCATATATTTT. The variable domain in full, with the rest retrieved from reference TRBV7-2 and TRBJ1-3, is GAGVSQSPSNKVTEKGKDVELRCDPISGHTALYWYRQSLGQGLEFLIYFQGNSAPDKSGLPSDRFSAERTGGSVSTLTIQRTQQEDSAVYLCASSLVGSSSGNTIYFGEGSWLTVV.

This clone has more than one count but fewer than ten. The chain employs TRBV6-5 and TRBJ2-1; 10 bases are a match to TRBD1. V lost 6 bases, J lost 6 bases, and 8 bases stayed unmatched. The CDR3 has 15 residues. Germline values: CDR1 MNHEY, CDR2 SVGAGI. CDR3 nucleotide sequence: TGTGCCAGCAGGACCGGGACAGGGGAATCCAATGAGCAGTTCTTC. Translating it yields CASRTGTGESNEQFF.

The genes are TRBV5-1 and TRBJ2-5; D not certain. Germline V lookup: CDR1 SGHRS, CDR2 YFSETQ. The CDR3 spans 13 residues. The V end was cut by 4 bases, the J end by 2 bases, with 9 bases between. The CDR3 loop is CASSLIGQETQYF. The CDR3 bases are TGCGCCAGCAGCCTAATCGGGCAAGAGACCCAGTACTTC.

The V gene is TRBV5-1, the J gene TRBJ2-3; 7 bases are a match to TRBD2. Per germline, CDR1 SGHRS and CDR2 YFSETQ. The V segment lost 5 bases and the J segment 6 bases; nucleotides outside the gene matches: 6. The CDR3 consists of 13 residues. CDR3 protein: CASSFWGGDTQYF. As DNA, the CDR3 is TGCGCCAGCAGTTTTTGGGGGGGTGATACGCAGTATTTT.

The chain carries TRBV28 and TRBJ1-5; D not certain. The CDR3 has 14 amino acids. Germline V gene data show CDR1 as MDHEN and CDR2 as SYDVKM. V dropped 1 base and J dropped 3 bases, with 7 bases sitting between them. The CDR3 DNA follows: TGTGCCAGCAGTTTATCACAGATCAATCAGCCCCAGCATTTT. Translated: CASSLSQINQPQHF.

The rearrangement links TRBV28 to TRBJ1-3; no clear D. Germline V CDR1 and CDR2: MDHEN, SYDVKM. CDR3 length equals 16 residues. V lost 3 bases, J lost 4 bases, and 16 bases lay in between. In nucleotides, the CDR3 is TGTGCCAGCAGTTTGGGCAGTAGGCTGAGCGGAAACACCATATATTTT. Translated: CASSLGSRLSGNTIYF.

This clone was counted between two and nine times. This chain uses TRBV20-1 with TRBJ2-7; 9 nucleotides match TRBD2. In germline, CDR1 is DFQATT, CDR2 SNEGSKA (reference sequence). The CDR3 length is 14 residues. The trim removed 3 bases at V and 4 bases at J, leaving 7 bases unmatched. CDR3: CSASPSGDLYEQYF. The CDR3 bases are TGCAGTGCTAGTCCTAGCGGGGACTTGTACGAGCAGTACTTC.

This clone was observed many times. The chain employs TRBV4-2 and TRBJ2-1, with 7 positions matching TRBD2. Germline CDR1 and CDR2: LGHNA and YNFKEQ. The CDR3 is 16 residues long. J was trimmed by 0 bases and V by 0 bases; bases with no gene match: 2. The CDR3, as DNA: TGTGCCAGCAGCCAAGAAGCGGGGCTCTCCTACAATGAGCAGTTCTTC. Its translation is CASSQEAGLSYNEQFF.